Here is one TCR beta chain with its context. The CDR3 extends over 12 amino acids. The germline gives CDR1 SGHRS, CDR2 YFSETQ. V shed 8 bases, J shed 7 bases, and the junction held 8 bases outside the gene matches. Assay: immunoSEQ multiplex PCR; the TCRdb copy retains only in-frame clones and omits some. Of some 15,000 clones in the sample, around 72% were seen once. The data were obtained in a study of PD-1 and CTLA-4 blockade in melanoma. The material was CD8+ T cells from peripheral blood, obtained before anti-PD-1 treatment. The chain employs TRBV5-1 and TRBJ1-1, with TRBD1 matching 7 bases. This receptor was identified in a human donor with melanoma. The CDR3 here is CASGDRDGEAFF. DNA of the CDR3: TGCGCCAGTGGAGACAGGGATGGTGAAGCTTTCTTT.